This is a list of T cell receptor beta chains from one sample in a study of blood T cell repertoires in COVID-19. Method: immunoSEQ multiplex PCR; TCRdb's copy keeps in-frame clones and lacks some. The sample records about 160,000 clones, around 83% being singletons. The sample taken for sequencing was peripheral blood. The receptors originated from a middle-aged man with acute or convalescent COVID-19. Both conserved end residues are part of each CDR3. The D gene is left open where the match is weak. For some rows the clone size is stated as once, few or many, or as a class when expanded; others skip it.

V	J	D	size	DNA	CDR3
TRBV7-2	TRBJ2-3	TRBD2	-	TGTGCCAGCAGCTTAGTGGGACTAGCGGGGGCCCGTAGCACAGATACGCAGTATTTT	CASSLVGLAGARSTDTQYF
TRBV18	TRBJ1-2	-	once	TGTGCCAGCTCAACTAAGGAAAGGACACTTAACTATGGCTACACCTTC	CASSTKERTLNYGYTF
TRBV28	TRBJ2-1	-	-	TGTGCCAGCAGTTCCCAGGTCGATTACTACAATGAGCAGTTCTTC	CASSSQVDYYNEQFF
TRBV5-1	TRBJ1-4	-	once	TGCGCCAGCAGCCAAGGACAGACAACTAATGAAAAACTGTTTTTT	CASSQGQTTNEKLFF
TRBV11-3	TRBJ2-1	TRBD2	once	TGTGCCAGCAGCTTAGACCCATCTAGCGGGGGGCTTTACAATGAGCAGTTCTTC	CASSLDPSSGGLYNEQFF
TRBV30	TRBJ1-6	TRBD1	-	TGTGCCTGGAGTGTCGTTTCAGGGGGAGTTGGGAATTCACCCCTCCACTTT	CAWSVVSGGVGNSPLHF
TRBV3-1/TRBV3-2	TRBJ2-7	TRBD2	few	TGTGCCAGCAGCCGAGCTAGCGGGGGATCCTCCTACGAGCAGTACTTC	CASSRASGGSSYEQYF
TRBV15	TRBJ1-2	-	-	TGTGCCACCAGCAGAGATGAGGAGGTAGTCTATGGCTACACCTTC	CATSRDEEVVYGYTF
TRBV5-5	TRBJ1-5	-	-	TGTGCCAGCAGCCTGGACAGTCAACAGCCCCAGCATTTT	CASSLDSQQPQHF
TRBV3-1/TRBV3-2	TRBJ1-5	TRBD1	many	TGTGCCAGCAGCCCCTATGGACAGGGGAATCAGCCCCAGCATTTT	CASSPYGQGNQPQHF
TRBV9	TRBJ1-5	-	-	TGTGCCAGCAGCGTAGGAGGGTCAAATCAGCCCCAGCATTTT	CASSVGGSNQPQHF
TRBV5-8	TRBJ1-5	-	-	TGTGCCAGCAGCTTGGCCATACAGCTCAATCAGCCCCAGCATTTT	CASSLAIQLNQPQHF
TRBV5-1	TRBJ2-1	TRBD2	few	TGCGCCAGCAGCTCCACTAGCGGGTCTAGCAATGAGCAGTTCTTC	CASSSTSGSSNEQFF
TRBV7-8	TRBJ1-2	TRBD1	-	TGTGCCAGCAGCCGATCGTCGGACAGGCCCCTGAATGGCTACACCTTC	CASSRSSDRPLNGYTF
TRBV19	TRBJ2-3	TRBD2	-	TGTGCCAGTAGTATGAAGCGGGGGGGCACAGATACGCAGTATTTT	CASSMKRGGTDTQYF
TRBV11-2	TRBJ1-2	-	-	TGTGCCAGCAGTGCAGGCAGGGCGGGCTACACCTTC	CASSAGRAGYTF
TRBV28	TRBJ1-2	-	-	TGTGCCAGCAGTTTTCCCCTCGGGGTTGGCTACACCTTC	CASSFPLGVGYTF
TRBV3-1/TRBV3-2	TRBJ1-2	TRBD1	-	TGTGCCAGCAGCCAAAGGAAATGGGACAGACACGATCGAGGCTACACCTTC	CASSQRKWDRHDRGYTF
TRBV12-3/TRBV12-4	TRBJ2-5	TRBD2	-	TGTGCCAGCCTTATAGCGGGGGAGGAGACCCAGTACTTC	CASLIAGEETQYF
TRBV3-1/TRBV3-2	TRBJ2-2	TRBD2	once	TGTGCCAGCAGCCAAGTAGCGGGGCCCGGGGAGCTGTTTTTT	CASSQVAGPGELFF
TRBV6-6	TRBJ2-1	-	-	TGTGCCAGCATACTCAGGGTGAGTTTCGGCAATGAGCAGTTCTTC	CASILRVSFGNEQFF
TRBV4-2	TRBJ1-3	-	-	TGTGCCAGCAGCCAAGATTTGGAGGGTTACGTCTCTGGAAACACCATATATTTT	CASSQDLEGYVSGNTIYF
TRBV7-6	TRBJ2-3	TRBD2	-	TGTGCCAGCAGGTCGCTAGCGGGGGAGGGTGATACGCAGTATTTT	CASRSLAGEGDTQYF
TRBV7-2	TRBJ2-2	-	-	TGTGCCAGCAACACAAGAAAGGGGTACACCGGGGAGCTGTTTTTT	CASNTRKGYTGELFF
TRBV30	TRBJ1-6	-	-	TGTGCCTGGAGTGACAGGTTTAGCTCCCTCCACTTT	CAWSDRFSSLHF
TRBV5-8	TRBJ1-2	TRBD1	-	TGTGCCAGCAATCGTGGGACAGCGGGCGTCTATGGCTACACCTTC	CASNRGTAGVYGYTF
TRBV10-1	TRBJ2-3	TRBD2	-	TGCGCCAGCAGTTCGGGACTAGCAGGGGATACGCAGTATTTT	CASSSGLAGDTQYF
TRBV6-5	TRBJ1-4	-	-	TGTGCCAGCAGCCCCAGCGCGGATAATGAAAAACTGTTTTTT	CASSPSADNEKLFF
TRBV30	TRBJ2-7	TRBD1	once	TGTGCCTGGAAGGAGAAGGACAGGATCTACGAGCAGTACTTC	CAWKEKDRIYEQYF
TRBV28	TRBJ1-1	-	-	TGTGCCAGCAGTGAAACACTGAACACTGAAGCTTTCTTT	CASSETLNTEAFF
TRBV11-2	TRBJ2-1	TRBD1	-	TGTGCCAGCGGGACAGGGGCCGGCGAGCAGTTCTTC	CASGTGAGEQFF
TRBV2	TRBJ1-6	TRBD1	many	TGTGCCAGCAGTGGGACAGGGAACAATTCACCCCTCCACTTT	CASSGTGNNSPLHF
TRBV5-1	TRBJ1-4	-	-	TGCGCCAGCAGCTTGGGGCAGGGCCTAACTAATGAAAAACTGTTTTTT	CASSLGQGLTNEKLFF
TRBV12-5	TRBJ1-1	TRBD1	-	TGTGCTAGTGTCCCTACAGGGGACACTGAAGCTTTCTTT	CASVPTGDTEAFF
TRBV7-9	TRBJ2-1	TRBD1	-	TGTGCCAGCAGCTCAAAATTCGGGACAGGGGACCATGAGCAGTTCTTC	CASSSKFGTGDHEQFF
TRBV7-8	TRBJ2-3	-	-	TGTGCCAGCAGATCAAAATCCGGGGGAGATACGCAGTATTTT	CASRSKSGGDTQYF
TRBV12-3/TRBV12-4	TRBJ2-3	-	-	TGTGCCAGCAGTATAGGGCCGCTCCGTACGCAGTATTTT	CASSIGPLRTQYF
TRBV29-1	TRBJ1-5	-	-	TGCAGCGTTGCGGACAGTAGCAATCAGCCCCAGCATTTT	CSVADSSNQPQHF
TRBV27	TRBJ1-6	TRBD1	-	TGTGCCAGCAGTCTCCGGGACAGAGATTCACCCCTCCACTTT	CASSLRDRDSPLHF
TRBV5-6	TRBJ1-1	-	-	TGTGCCAGCAGCCTGGGTGGGCGTGAAGCTTTCTTT	CASSLGGREAFF
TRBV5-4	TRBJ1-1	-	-	TGTGCCAGCAGCTCGCAGGGAGGCACTGAAGCTTTCTTT	CASSSQGGTEAFF
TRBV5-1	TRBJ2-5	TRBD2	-	TGCGCCAGCAGCTTGATTTCTAGCGGGGTCGAGACCCAGTACTTC	CASSLISSGVETQYF
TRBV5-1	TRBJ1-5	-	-	TGCGCCAGCAGCCGGGACCCAGGGGGCAATCAGCCCCAGCATTTT	CASSRDPGGNQPQHF
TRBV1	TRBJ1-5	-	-	TGCACCAGCAGCCTCAATTGGGAGCAGGGGGCGGGTCAGCCCCAGCATTTT	CTSSLNWEQGAGQPQHF
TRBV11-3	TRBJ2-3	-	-	TGTGCCAGCAGCTTAACAGGGAGCACAGATACGCAGTATTTT	CASSLTGSTDTQYF
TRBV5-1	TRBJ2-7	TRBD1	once	TGCGCCAGCAGCTTGGGGGGGACAGGGTATGATGGCGAGCAGTACTTC	CASSLGGTGYDGEQYF
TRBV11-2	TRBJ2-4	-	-	TGTGCCAGCTCCGACCAGCGGGAAAACATTCAGTACTTC	CASSDQRENIQYF
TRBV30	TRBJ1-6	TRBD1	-	TGTGCCTGGAGTACAGGGGATAATTCACCCCTCCACTTT	CAWSTGDNSPLHF
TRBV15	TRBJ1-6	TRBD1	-	TGTGCCACCAGCGGCGGGACAGGGGATTCACCCCTCCACTTT	CATSGGTGDSPLHF
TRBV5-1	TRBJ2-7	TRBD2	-	TGCGCCAGCAGCTTGGCAACACTAGCGGGGGTATACGAGCAGTACTTC	CASSLATLAGVYEQYF
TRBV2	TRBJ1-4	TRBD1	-	TGTGCCAGCAGGCCCCAGGGGGCCGGTAATGAAAAACTGTTTTTT	CASRPQGAGNEKLFF
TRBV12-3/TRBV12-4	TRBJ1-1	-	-	TGTGCCAGCAGTTTAGGAGCTAACAGAGACGCTTTCTTT	CASSLGANRDAFF
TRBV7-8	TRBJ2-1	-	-	TGTGCCAGCAGCTTCGTGAGGAACCATGAGCAGTTCTTC	CASSFVRNHEQFF
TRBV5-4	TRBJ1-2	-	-	TGTGCCAGCAGCTCTACAGGGTTAGTCTATGGCTACACCTTC	CASSSTGLVYGYTF
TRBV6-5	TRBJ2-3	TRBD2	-	TGTGCCACCCGAAAGGGACTAGCGGGCACAGATACGCAGTATTTT	CATRKGLAGTDTQYF
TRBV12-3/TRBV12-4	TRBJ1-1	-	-	TGTGCCAGCAGTTTGCGGGGTGAAGCTTTCTTT	CASSLRGEAFF
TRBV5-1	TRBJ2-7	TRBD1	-	TGCGCCAGCAGCTTGGGTCCGGGACAGAGCTCCTACGAGCAGTACTTC	CASSLGPGQSSYEQYF
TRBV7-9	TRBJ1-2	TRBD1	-	TGTGCCAGCAGCAAGGGACAGGGGTACTATGGCTACACCTTC	CASSKGQGYYGYTF
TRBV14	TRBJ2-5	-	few	TGTGCCAGCAGCTCACCCGCGGGTGGGGAGACCCAGTACTTC	CASSSPAGGETQYF
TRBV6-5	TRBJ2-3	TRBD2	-	TGTGCCAGCAGTTATTCTAGCGGGGGGACCACAGATACGCAGTATTTT	CASSYSSGGTTDTQYF